Below are 19 T cell receptor beta chains sequenced from a single sample in a study of blood T cell repertoires in COVID-19. Libraries were prepared by immunoSEQ multiplex PCR; TCRdb keeps only in-frame clonotypes and omits some of them. Among some 48,000 clones, around 80% were seen once, and the ten largest hold about 5.2%. Sequencing was done on a sample of peripheral blood. The receptors come from a human donor in a cohort sampled during active COVID-19.

J is TRBJ1-2 and V is TRBV7-9, with 8 bases lining up with TRBD1. CDR3 length: 14 residues. J gave up 8 bases and V 5 bases, and 10 bases lay outside the gene matches. Germline V gives CDR1 SEHNR, CDR2 FQNEAQ (reference sequence). As DNA, the CDR3 is TGTGCCAGCAGCACAGACAGGGGACGAGGGGGCTACACCTTC. Amino acid sequence: CASSTDRGRGGYTF.

The gene calls are TRBV4-1 and TRBJ1-2, with D unclear. Looked up from germline, CDR1 is MGHRA and CDR2 is YSYEKL. The V and J ends lost 4 bases and 8 bases respectively, with 20 bases between them. The CDR3 runs to 15 residues. Here the CDR3 reads CASSLRADGILGYTF. The CDR3 DNA reads as TGCGCCAGCAGCCTTAGAGCGGACGGGATTTTGGGCTACACCTTC.

This rearrangement joins TRBV7-9 to TRBJ1-1, with D perhaps matching TRBD1 (6 bases). CDR1 is SEHNR and CDR2 is FQNEAQ in the germline V gene (reference sequence). Trimming removed 1 base from V and 1 base from J, with 10 bases in between. This CDR3 region has 15 residues. The CDR3 reads CASSLGGGANTEAFF. The CDR3 nucleotides are TGTGCCAGCAGCTTAGGAGGGGGTGCGAACACTGAAGCTTTCTTT. The full variable domain, its missing parts supplied by reference TRBV7-9 and TRBJ1-1, is DTGVSQNPRHKITKRGQNVTFRCDPISEHNRLYWYRQTLGQGPEFLTYFQNEAQLEKSRLLSDRFSAERPKGSFSTLEIQRTEQGDSAMYLCASSLGGGANTEAFFGQGTRLTVV.

This rearrangement joins TRBV3-1 (or the pseudogene TRBV3-2) to TRBJ2-3, with a possible D match to TRBD2 (7 bases). V gave up 0 bases and J gave up 2 bases, with 21 bases separating them. CDR3 length: 19 residues. The germline V gene has CDR1 LGHDT and CDR2 YNNKEL (reference sequence). CDR3 coding DNA: TGTGCCAGCAGCCAAGATTTCACAGGGCCGGGAGGTCACACAGATACGCAGTATTTT. Its translation is CASSQDFTGPGGHTDTQYF.

The chain employs TRBV9 and TRBJ1-6; D ambiguous. The CDR3 extends over 15 amino acids. Germline V CDR1 and CDR2: SGDLS, YYNGEE. Between the trimmed V and J ends, which lost 2 bases and 6 bases, there was a span of 12 bases. CDR3 sequence reads: CASSVDHSGNSPLHF. CDR3 sequence (DNA): TGTGCCAGCAGCGTGGACCACAGCGGTAATTCACCCCTCCACTTT.

The chain employs TRBV4-2 and TRBJ1-1; weak D call: TRBD1 (6 bases). The CDR3 has 22 amino acids. Trimming cost V 0 bases and J 7 bases, with 36 bases left between them. CDR1 is LGHNA and CDR2 is YNFKEQ in the germline V gene. CDR3 sequence (DNA): TGTGCCAGCAGCCAAGATATCCCCAGGACAGAAAAATTGGTCCGTCGGGATTTTGAAGCTTTCTTT. This encodes CASSQDIPRTEKLVRRDFEAFF.

The V call is TRBV3-1 (or the pseudogene TRBV3-2), the J call TRBJ1-5; D gene ambiguous. Trimming shortened V by 0 bases and J by 8 bases, and 14 bases separated the two germline ends. The CDR3 sequence is 15 residues long. CDR1 is LGHDT, CDR2 YNNKEL, per germline (reference sequence). CDR3: CASSQDSGERKPQHF. The CDR3 nucleotides read TGTGCCAGCAGCCAAGATTCCGGGGAGAGAAAGCCCCAGCATTTT.

The J gene is TRBJ1-2, the V gene TRBV4-1; D possibly corresponds to TRBD1 (6 bases). CDR3 length equals 13 residues. In germline, CDR1 is MGHRA, CDR2 YSYEKL. V shed 0 bases and J shed 9 bases, with 11 bases lying between them. DNA of the CDR3: TGCGCCAGCAGCCAAGAGGGACAACGGAGCTACACCTTC. As protein: CASSQEGQRSYTF.

The chain has TRBV25-1 and TRBJ1-4; D gene uncertain. The CDR3 is 12 residues long. Looked up from germline, CDR1 is MGHDK and CDR2 is SYGVNS. The V end lost 2 bases, the J end lost 11 bases, and 9 bases lay between the germline ends. CDR3 sequence reads: CASSESRGKLFF. CDR3 DNA sequence: TGTGCCAGCAGTGAAAGTAGAGGTAAACTGTTTTTT.

This clone occurred a few times. The chain carries TRBV6-2 or TRBV6-3 and TRBJ2-3; TRBD2 matches at 11 bases. The V and J ends lost 5 bases and 4 bases, in that order; junction bases with no gene match: 2. This CDR3 is built from 14 residues. Germline lookup yields CDR1 MNHEY and CDR2 SVGEGT. CDR3 in amino acids: CASSLAGGSDTQYF. The CDR3 nucleotides are TGTGCCAGCAGTCTAGCGGGGGGTTCAGATACGCAGTATTTT.

This chain links TRBV11-2 with TRBJ2-3; TRBD1 matches 10 bases. This CDR3 is 16 amino acids long. Germline trimming cut 1 base from V and 8 bases from J; bases unmatched to any gene: 9. CDR1 SGHAT and CDR2 FQNNGV come from the germline V gene. The CDR3 loop is CASSLGGTGVGGTQYF. The CDR3 nucleotides are TGTGCCAGCAGCTTAGGTGGGACAGGGGTTGGAGGTACGCAGTATTTT. Full variable domain (outside the CDR3, taken from reference TRBV11-2 and TRBJ2-3): EAGVAQSPRYKIIEKRQSVAFWCNPISGHATLYWYQQILGQGPKLLIQFQNNGVVDDSQLPKDRFSAERLKGVDSTLKIQPAKLEDSAVYLCASSLGGTGVGGTQYFGPGTRLTVL.

The chain joins TRBV6-1 to TRBJ2-1; 8 bases fit TRBD1. This CDR3 comprises 17 residues. Germline trimming cut 4 bases from V and 0 bases from J; bases unmatched to any gene: 8. Germline V gene lookup returns CDR1 MNHNS and CDR2 SASEGT. Here the CDR3 reads CASSATGAPGSYNEQFF. The CDR3 DNA is TGTGCCAGCAGTGCGACAGGGGCCCCCGGCTCCTACAATGAGCAGTTCTTC.

The genes are TRBV3-1 (or the pseudogene TRBV3-2) and TRBJ2-5, with 10 bases that match TRBD2. This CDR3 spans 16 amino acids. Per germline, CDR1 LGHDT and CDR2 YNNKEL (reference sequence). J lost 1 base, V lost 3 bases, and 5 bases had no gene match. Here the CDR3 DNA reads TGTGCCAGCAGCCAGTCTGGGACTAGCGTCCAAGAGACCCAGTACTTC. This encodes CASSQSGTSVQETQYF.

V gene TRBV7-9 combines with J gene TRBJ1-1; D ambiguous. Trimming stripped 0 bases from V and 10 bases from J, with 9 bases between. The germline V gene has CDR1 SEHNR and CDR2 FQNEAQ (reference sequence). This CDR3 is 12 amino acids long. CDR3 region: CASSLAEGGAFF. The CDR3 nucleotides read TGTGCCAGCAGCTTAGCGGAGGGCGGAGCTTTCTTT.

The chain employs TRBV5-1 and TRBJ2-7; TRBD1 is a possible D gene (5 bases). The CDR3 sequence is 14 residues long. Trimming stripped 1 base from V and 1 base from J, with 9 bases between. Germline CDR1 and CDR2: SGHRS and YFSETQ. CDR3 coding DNA: TGCGCCAGCAGCTTGACAGGCCTTTCCTACGAGCAGTACTTC. Residues: CASSLTGLSYEQYF. The full variable domain, rest sourced from reference TRBV5-1 and TRBJ2-7, is KAGVTQTPRYLIKTRGQQVTLSCSPISGHRSVSWYQQTPGQGLQFLFEYFSETQRNKGNFPGRFSGRQFSNSRSEMNVSTLELGDSALYLCASSLTGLSYEQYFGPGTRLTVT.

The DNA for the CDR3 is TGTGCCAGCAGAGCCGGGTCCTACACCGGGGAGCTGTTTTTT. It yields the protein CASRAGSYTGELFF. The chain combines TRBV27 with TRBJ2-2; no clear D. Per germline, CDR1 MNHEY and CDR2 SMNVEV (reference sequence). Trimming removed 6 bases at V and 3 bases at J, with 11 bases between. CDR3 length: 14 amino acids.

The chain combines TRBV4-1 with TRBJ2-7; weak D call: TRBD2 (5 bases). This CDR3 spans 15 amino acids. Trimming left V 4 bases short and J 2 bases short, with 15 bases between. Germline V gene data show CDR1 as MGHRA and CDR2 as YSYEKL. In nucleotides, the CDR3 is TGCGCCAGCAGCCTGAGGGTGGGTGGGACCTACGAGCAGTACTTC. Translation: CASSLRVGGTYEQYF.

In its sample, this clone was seen once. The chain is built from TRBV19 and TRBJ1-3; no definite D call. The germline gives CDR1 LNHDA, CDR2 SQIVND (reference sequence). Trimming took off 4 bases at V and 7 bases at J, with 26 bases between the two ends. The CDR3 has 18 residues. The CDR3 protein is CASSNWFPLTGSGNTIYF. For the CDR3, the DNA is TGTGCCAGTAGTAATTGGTTTCCGCTGACTGGTTCCGGGAACACCATATATTTT.

The CDR3 DNA is TGCAGTGCTAGTCAACAGGGAAATTGGTTGAACACCATATATTTT. It encodes CSASQQGNWLNTIYF. The rearrangement links TRBV20-1 to TRBJ1-3; D possibly corresponds to TRBD1 (6 bases). CDR1 and CDR2 from the germline V gene are DFQATT and SNEGSKA (reference sequence). The length of the CDR3 is 15 residues. V was trimmed by 3 bases and J by 7 bases, leaving 19 bases between them.